This entry concerns a single T cell receptor (beta chain). The antigen is not known. The data derive from a study of early T cells in non-severe SARS-CoV-2 infection. The wider study: Unpaired chains resulted from sequencing bulk RNA of unsorted whole blood. Study results and caveats: Clonotype matching in VDJdb favored anti-spike CD8 responses and did not capture private and CD4 specificities.

Unique molecular identifiers were attached to individual cDNA molecules. TCRdb ran MiXCR on the 5' RACE reads and lists one entry per CDR3 protein. Here the sample spans more than 50,000 distinct CDR3 sequences, around 8.4% being singletons. Sequencing was carried out using whole blood. The origin of this receptor is an adult who was a healthcare worker with PCR-confirmed SARS-CoV-2 infection or an uninfected control (not recorded which).

CDR3 residues: CASSLQGYSTDTQYF. CDR3 coding DNA: TGCGCCAGCAGCTTACAGGGGTACAGCACAGATACGCAGTATTTT. The J gene is TRBJ2-3, the V gene TRBV5-1; 7 bases match TRBD1. Unmatched junction bases numbered 3, after V lost 2 bases and J lost 0 bases. The CDR3 totals 15 residues. The germline gives CDR1 SGHRS, CDR2 YFSETQ.